This T cell receptor beta chain was obtained from a study of cytomegalovirus exposure and HLA in healthy donors. Whole-study context: A later analysis reported the 100 to 150 validation repertoires used the same platform as the roughly 700 first-cohort repertoires.

Note on this clone: Its antigen is currently unknown.

Trimming cost V 2 bases and J 6 bases, with 16 bases left between them. CDR3 length: 15 residues. Germline-derived CDR1 and CDR2 are MNHEY and SVGAGI. Study outcomes and limitations: In vitro data verified three CMV-associated chains as specific for CMV antigens.

Data came from immunoSEQ multiplex PCR; TCRdb stores just in-frame clones and leaves some out. The data contain about 120,000 clones, approximately 88% of them singletons. This receptor was obtained from a woman between 18 and 29 years old in good health and CMV-seropositive. The sample taken for sequencing was PBMCs. The V gene is TRBV6-5, the J gene TRBJ1-1, with D possibly matching TRBD1 (5 bases). In DNA form, the CDR3 reads TGTGCCAGCAGTTACCTTACGGGGGGAAGGTCTGAAGCTTTCTTT. Amino acids: CASSYLTGGRSEAFF.